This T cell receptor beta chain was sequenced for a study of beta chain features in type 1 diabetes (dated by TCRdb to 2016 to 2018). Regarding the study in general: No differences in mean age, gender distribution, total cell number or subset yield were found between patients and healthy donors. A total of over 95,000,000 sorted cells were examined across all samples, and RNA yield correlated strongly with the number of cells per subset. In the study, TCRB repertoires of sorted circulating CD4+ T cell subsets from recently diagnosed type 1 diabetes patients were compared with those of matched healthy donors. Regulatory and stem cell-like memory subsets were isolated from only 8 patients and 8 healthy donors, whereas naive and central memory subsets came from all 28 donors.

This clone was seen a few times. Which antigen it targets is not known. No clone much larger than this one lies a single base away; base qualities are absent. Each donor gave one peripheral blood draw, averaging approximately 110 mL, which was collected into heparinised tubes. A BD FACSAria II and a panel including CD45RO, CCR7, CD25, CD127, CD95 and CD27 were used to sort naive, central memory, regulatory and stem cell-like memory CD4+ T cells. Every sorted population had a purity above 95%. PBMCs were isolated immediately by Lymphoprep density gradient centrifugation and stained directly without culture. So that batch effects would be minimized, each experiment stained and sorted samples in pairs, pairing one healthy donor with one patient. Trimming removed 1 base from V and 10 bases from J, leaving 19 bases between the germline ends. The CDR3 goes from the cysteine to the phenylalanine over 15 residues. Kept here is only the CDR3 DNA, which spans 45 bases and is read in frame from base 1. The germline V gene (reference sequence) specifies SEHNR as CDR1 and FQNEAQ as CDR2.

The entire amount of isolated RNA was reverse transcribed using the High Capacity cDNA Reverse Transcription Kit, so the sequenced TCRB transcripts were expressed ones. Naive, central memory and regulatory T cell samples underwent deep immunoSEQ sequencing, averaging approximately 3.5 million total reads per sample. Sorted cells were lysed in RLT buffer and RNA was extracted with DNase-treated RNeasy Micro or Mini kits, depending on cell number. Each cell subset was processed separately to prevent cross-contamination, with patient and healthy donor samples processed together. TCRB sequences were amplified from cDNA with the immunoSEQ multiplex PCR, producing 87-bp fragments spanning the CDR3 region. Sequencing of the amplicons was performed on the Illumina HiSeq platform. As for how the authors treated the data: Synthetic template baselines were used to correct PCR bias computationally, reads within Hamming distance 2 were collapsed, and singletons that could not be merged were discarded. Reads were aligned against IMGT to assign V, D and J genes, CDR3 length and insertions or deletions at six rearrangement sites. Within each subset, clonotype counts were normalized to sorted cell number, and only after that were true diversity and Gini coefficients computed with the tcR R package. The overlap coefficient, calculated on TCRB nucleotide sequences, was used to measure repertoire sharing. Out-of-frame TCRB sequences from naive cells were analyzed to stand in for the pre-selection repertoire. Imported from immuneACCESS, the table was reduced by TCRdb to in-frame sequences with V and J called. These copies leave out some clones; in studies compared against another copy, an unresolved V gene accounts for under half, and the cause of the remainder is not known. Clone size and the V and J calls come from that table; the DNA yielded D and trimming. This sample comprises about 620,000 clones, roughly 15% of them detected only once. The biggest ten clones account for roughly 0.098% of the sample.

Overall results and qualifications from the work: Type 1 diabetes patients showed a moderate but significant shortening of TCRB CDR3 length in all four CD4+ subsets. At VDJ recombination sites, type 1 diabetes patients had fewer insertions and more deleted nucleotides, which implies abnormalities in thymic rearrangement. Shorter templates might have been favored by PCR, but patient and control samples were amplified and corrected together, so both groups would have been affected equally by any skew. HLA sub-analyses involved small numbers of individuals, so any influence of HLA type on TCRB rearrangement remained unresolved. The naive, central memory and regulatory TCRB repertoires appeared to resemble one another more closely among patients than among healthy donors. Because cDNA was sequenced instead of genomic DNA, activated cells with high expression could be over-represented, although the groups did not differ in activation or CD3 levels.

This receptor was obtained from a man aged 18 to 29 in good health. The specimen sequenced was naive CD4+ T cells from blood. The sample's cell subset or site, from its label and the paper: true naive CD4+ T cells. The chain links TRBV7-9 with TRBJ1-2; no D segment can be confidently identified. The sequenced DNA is TGTGCCAGCAGCTTAGACCGCTTGGACGGAATCCTCTACACCTTC. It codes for CASSLDRLDGILYTF. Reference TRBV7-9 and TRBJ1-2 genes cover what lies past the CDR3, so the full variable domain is DTGVSQNPRHKITKRGQNVTFRCDPISEHNRLYWYRQTLGQGPEFLTYFQNEAQLEKSRLLSDRFSAERPKGSFSTLEIQRTEQGDSAMYLCASSLDRLDGILYTFGSGTRLTVV.